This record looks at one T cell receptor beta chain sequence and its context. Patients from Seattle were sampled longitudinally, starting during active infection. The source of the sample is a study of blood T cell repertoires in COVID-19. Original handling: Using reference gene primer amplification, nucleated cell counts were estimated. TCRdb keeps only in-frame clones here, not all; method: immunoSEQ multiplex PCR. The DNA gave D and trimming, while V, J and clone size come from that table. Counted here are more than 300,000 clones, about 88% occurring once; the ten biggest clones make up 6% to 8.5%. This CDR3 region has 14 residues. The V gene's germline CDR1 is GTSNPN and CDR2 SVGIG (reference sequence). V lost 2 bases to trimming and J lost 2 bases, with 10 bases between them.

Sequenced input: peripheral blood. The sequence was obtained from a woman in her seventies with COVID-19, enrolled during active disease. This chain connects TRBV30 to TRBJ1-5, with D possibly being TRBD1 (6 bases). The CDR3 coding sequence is TGTGCCTGGAGTATCTCAGGGGGCAATCAGCCCCAGCATTTT. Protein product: CAWSISGGNQPQHF.